Below are 7 T cell receptor beta chains sequenced from a single sample in a study of T cells in Graves' hyperthyroidism and ophthalmopathy. RNA transcripts gave rise to amplified TCR beta CDR3 regions. With the HTBI primer set, the TCR CDR3 went through a first round of RT-PCR. TCRdb redid the calling of the multiplex PCR reads with MiXCR, one entry per CDR3 protein. The sample shows nearly 750,000 distinct CDR3 sequences, roughly a third of them seen only once. The sequencing sample was made of blood. The origin of the receptors is a middle-aged woman with Graves' hyperthyroidism.

The rearrangement uses TRBV6-2 or TRBV6-3 and TRBJ2-5; TRBD1 matches 8 bases. The CDR3 is 15 residues long. The V segment lost 4 bases and the J segment 5 bases; nucleotides outside the gene matches: 9. The germline V gene has CDR1 MNHEY and CDR2 SVGEGT. CDR3 nucleotide sequence: TGTGCCAGCAGTTCCCAGGGACAGGTGATCGAGACCCAGTACTTC. Its translation: CASSSQGQVIETQYF.

Concerning this clonotype: The junction differs from germline at one of its ends, possibly a read error. The chain carries TRBV7-2 and TRBJ1-4, with a weak D call TRBD1 (6 bases). The CDR3 loop spans 17 amino acids. Germline CDR1 SGHTA, CDR2 FQGNSA. The CDR3 loop is CASSFTGWGAINGKLFF. The CDR3 nucleotides read TGTGCCAGCAGCTTTACAGGGTGGGGGGCCATTAATGGAAAACTGTTTTTT.

This clonotype was seen ten or more times. The J gene is TRBJ1-2, the V gene TRBV19; TRBD1 agrees at 12 bases. The germline gives CDR1 LNHDA, CDR2 SQIVND (reference sequence). The CDR3 is 15 amino acids. V lost 5 bases, J lost 10 bases, and 11 bases stayed unmatched. This CDR3 reads CASSPLTGTGGPYTF. CDR3 DNA sequence: TGTGCCAGTAGTCCCCTTACCGGGACAGGGGGCCCCTACACCTTC. Variable domain in full (rest from reference TRBV19 and TRBJ1-2): DGGITQSPKYLFRKEGQNVTLSCEQNLNHDAMYWYRQDPGQGLRLIYYSQIVNDFQKGDIAEGYSVSREKKESFPLTVTSAQKNPTAFYLCASSPLTGTGGPYTFGSGTRLTVV.

The genes are TRBV19 and TRBJ2-7; 7 bases line up with TRBD2. The junction had 11 bases not matched to a gene; V was cut back by 3 bases and J by 9 bases. The CDR3 runs 14 residues. CDR1 is LNHDA, CDR2 SQIVND, per germline (reference sequence). This CDR3 reads CASSMRGRNEGQYF. CDR3 nucleotides: TGTGCCAGTAGTATGCGGGGGAGGAACGAAGGGCAGTACTTC.

This clonotype was counted between two and nine times. J is TRBJ1-6 and V is TRBV3-1; D is undetermined. Trimming removed 0 bases from V and 8 bases from J, with 5 bases in between. CDR1 and CDR2 from the germline V gene are LGHDT and YNNKEL (reference sequence). This CDR3 spans 13 amino acids. CDR3 nucleotide sequence: TGTGCCAGCAGCCAAGACGTCGATTCACCCCTCCACTTT. The encoded protein is CASSQDVDSPLHF.

This clonotype was found many times. Here the CDR3 DNA reads TGTGCCAGCACCGGGACAGCCCCAGATGAAGCTTTCTTT. Its translation: CASTGTAPDEAFF. The rearrangement links TRBV7-9 to TRBJ1-1; 7 positions match TRBD1. V lost 7 bases to trimming and J lost 7 bases; unmatched junction nucleotides: 9. The CDR3 runs to 13 residues. Per the germline V gene, CDR1 is SEHNR and CDR2 is FQNEAQ (reference sequence).

Only a few counts were recorded for this clonotype. J is TRBJ2-7 and V is TRBV5-1, with D tentatively TRBD1 or TRBD2 (5 bases each). Germline V gives CDR1 SGHRS, CDR2 YFSETQ. V was shortened by 0 bases and J by 0 bases, with 10 bases between the two germline ends. The CDR3 extends over 15 amino acids. The CDR3 loop reads CASSLGGTSSYEQYF. The CDR3 DNA reads as TGCGCCAGCAGCTTGGGGGGGACCAGCTCCTACGAGCAGTACTTC.